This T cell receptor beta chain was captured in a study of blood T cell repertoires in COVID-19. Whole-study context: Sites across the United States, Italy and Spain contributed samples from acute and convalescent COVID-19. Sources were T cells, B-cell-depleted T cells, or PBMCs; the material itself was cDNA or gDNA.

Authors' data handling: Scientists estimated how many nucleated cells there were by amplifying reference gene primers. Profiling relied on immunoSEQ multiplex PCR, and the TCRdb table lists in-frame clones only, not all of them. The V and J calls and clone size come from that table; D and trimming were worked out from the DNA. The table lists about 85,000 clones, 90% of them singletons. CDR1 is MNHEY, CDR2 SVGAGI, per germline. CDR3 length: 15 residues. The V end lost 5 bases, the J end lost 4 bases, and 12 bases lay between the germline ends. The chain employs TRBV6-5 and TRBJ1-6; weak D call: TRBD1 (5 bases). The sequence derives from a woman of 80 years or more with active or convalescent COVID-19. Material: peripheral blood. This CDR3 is CASSQRGLYNSPLHF. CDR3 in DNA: TGTGCCAGCAGTCAGCGGGGGTTGTATAATTCACCCCTCCACTTT.